One T cell receptor beta chain is described in this entry. The antigen is unknown. The sample belongs to a study of T cell repertoires in cytomegalovirus infection. With V trimmed by 6 bases and J by 7 bases, 5 bases remained unmatched. The CDR3 covers 13 residues. Germline-derived CDR1 and CDR2 are MGHDK and SYGVNS. TCRdb recomputed calls from the reads with MiXCR, one row per CDR3 protein. The table includes roughly 300,000 distinct CDR3 sequences, about 26% detected once. Findings and caveats of the study: CMV-specific TCR beta clonotypes restricted by HLA-C dominated the ex vivo response.

This TCR was sampled from a human donor in good health (CMV status not recorded). Some clones in this sample may be carry-over from other donors' samples. Sequencing was done on a sample of PBMCs. This chain uses TRBV25-1 with TRBJ1-1; 10 nucleotides agree with TRBD1. The DNA of the CDR3 is TGTGCCAGCAGAGCAGACAGGGGGCGTGAAGCTTTCTTT. It specifies CASRADRGREAFF.